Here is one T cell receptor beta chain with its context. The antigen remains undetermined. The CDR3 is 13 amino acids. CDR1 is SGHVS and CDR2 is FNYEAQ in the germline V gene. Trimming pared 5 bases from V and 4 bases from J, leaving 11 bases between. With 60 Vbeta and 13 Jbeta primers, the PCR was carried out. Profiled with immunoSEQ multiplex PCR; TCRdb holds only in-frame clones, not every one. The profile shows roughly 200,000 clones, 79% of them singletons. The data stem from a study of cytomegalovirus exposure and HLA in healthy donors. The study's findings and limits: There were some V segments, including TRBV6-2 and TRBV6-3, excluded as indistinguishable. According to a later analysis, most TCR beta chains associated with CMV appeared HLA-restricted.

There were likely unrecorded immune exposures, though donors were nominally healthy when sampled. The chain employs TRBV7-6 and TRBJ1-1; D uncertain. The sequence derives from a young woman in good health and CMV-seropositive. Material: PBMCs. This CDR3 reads CASSLRVTTEAFF. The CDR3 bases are TGTGCCAGCAGCCTTCGGGTGACCACTGAAGCTTTCTTT.